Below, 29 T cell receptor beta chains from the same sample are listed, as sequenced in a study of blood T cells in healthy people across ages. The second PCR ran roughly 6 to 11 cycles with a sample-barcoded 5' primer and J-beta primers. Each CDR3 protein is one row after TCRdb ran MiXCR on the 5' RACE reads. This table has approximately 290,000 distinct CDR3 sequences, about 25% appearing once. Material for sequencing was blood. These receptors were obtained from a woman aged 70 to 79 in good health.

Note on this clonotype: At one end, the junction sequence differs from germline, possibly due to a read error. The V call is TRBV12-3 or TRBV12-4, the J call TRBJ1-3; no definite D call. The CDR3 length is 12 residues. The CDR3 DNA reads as TGTGCCAGCAGTTTAAGTGGAAACACCACATATTTT. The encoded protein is CASSLSGNTTYF.

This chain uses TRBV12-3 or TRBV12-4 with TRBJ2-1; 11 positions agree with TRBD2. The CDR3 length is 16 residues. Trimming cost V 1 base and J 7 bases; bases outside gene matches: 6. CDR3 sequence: CASSLEVGTSGNEQFF. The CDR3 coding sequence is TGTGCCAGCAGTTTAGAGGTCGGGACTAGCGGAAATGAGCAGTTCTTC.

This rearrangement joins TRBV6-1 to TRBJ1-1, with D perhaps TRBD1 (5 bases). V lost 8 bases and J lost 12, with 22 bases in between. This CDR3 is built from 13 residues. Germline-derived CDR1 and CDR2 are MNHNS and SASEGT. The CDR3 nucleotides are TGTGCCAGCTACTCCGGGCAGGGAGGGCGAACTTTCTTT. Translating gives CASYSGQGGRTFF.

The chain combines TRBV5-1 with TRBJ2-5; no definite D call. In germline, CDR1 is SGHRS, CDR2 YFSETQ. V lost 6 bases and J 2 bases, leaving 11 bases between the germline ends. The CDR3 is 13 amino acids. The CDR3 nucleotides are TGCGCCAGCACTTCTCCCTGGCAAGAGACCCAGTACTTC. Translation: CASTSPWQETQYF.

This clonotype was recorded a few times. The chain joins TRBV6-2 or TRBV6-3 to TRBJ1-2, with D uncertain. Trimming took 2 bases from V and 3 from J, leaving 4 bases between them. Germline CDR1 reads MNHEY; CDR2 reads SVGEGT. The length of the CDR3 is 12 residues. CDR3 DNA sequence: TGTGCCAGCAGTTACGGGGACTATGGCTACACCTTC. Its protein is CASSYGDYGYTF.

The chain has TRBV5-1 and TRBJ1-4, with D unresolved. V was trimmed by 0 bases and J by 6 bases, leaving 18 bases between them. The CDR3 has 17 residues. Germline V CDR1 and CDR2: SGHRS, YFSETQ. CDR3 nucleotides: TGCGCCAGCAGCTTGGGGATTTGGGCAGGATCGGATGAAAAACTGTTTTTT. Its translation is CASSLGIWAGSDEKLFF. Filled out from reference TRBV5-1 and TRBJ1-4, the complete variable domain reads KAGVTQTPRYLIKTRGQQVTLSCSPISGHRSVSWYQQTPGQGLQFLFEYFSETQRNKGNFPGRFSGRQFSNSRSEMNVSTLELGDSALYLCASSLGIWAGSDEKLFFGSGTQLSVL.

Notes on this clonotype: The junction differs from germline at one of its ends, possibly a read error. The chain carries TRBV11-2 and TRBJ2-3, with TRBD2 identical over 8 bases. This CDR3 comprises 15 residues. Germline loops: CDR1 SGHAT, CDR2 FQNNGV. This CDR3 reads CANSQAGVSTDTQYF. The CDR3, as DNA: TGTGCCAACAGCCAAGCGGGAGTGAGCACAGATACGCAGTATTTT.

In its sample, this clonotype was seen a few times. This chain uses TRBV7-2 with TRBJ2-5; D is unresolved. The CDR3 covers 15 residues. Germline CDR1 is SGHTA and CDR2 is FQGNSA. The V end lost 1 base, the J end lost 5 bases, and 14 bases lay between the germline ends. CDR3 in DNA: TGTGCCAGCAGCTTAGGAGTCGGGTTTCGGGAGACCCAGTACTTC. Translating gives CASSLGVGFRETQYF. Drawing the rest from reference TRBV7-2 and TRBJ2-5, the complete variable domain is GAGVSQSPSNKVTEKGKDVELRCDPISGHTALYWYRQSLGQGLEFLIYFQGNSAPDKSGLPSDRFSAERTGGSVSTLTIQRTQQEDSAVYLCASSLGVGFRETQYFGPGTRLLVL.

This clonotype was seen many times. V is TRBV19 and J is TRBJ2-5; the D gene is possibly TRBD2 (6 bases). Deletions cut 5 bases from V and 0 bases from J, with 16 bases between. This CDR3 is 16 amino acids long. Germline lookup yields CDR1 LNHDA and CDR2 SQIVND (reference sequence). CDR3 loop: CASSPVGGKNQETQYF. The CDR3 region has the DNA TGTGCCAGTAGTCCGGTTGGCGGGAAGAACCAAGAGACCCAGTACTTC.

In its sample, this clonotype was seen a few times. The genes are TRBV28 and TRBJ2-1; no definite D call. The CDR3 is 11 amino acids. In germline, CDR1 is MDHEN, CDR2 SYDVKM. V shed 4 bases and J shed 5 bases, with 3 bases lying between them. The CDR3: CASSWDNEQFF. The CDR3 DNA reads TGTGCCAGCAGTTGGGACAATGAGCAGTTCTTC.

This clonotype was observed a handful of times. The CDR3 is CSAIYPGVAKNIQYF. CDR3 DNA sequence: TGCAGTGCTATTTATCCAGGAGTAGCCAAAAACATTCAGTACTTC. This rearrangement joins TRBV20-1 to TRBJ2-4, with D hard to call. Trimming took off 4 bases at V and 0 bases at J, with 13 bases between the two ends. The CDR3 sequence is 15 residues long. Germline CDR1 DFQATT, CDR2 SNEGSKA (reference sequence).

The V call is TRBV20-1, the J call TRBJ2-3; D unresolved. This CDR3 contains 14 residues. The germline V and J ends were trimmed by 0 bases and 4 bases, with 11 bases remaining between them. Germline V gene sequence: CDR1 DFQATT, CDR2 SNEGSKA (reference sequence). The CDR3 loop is CSARDWEGPDTQYF. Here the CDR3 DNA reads TGCAGTGCTAGAGATTGGGAAGGGCCAGATACGCAGTATTTT.

The CDR3 region has the DNA TGTGCCAGCAGTTACGGATCGGGGGTTTCACTTGGTGTTGGCTACACCTTC. Translation gives CASSYGSGVSLGVGYTF. The J gene is TRBJ1-2, the V gene TRBV6-2 or TRBV6-3, with D perhaps TRBD1 (5 bases). V lost 2 bases to trimming and J lost 7 bases, with 23 bases between them. In germline, CDR1 is MNHEY, CDR2 SVGEGT. This CDR3 spans 17 amino acids.

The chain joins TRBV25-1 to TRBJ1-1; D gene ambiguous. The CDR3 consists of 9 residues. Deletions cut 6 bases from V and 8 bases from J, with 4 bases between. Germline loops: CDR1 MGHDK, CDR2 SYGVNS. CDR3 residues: CASRTEAFF. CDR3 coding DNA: TGTGCCAGCAGGACAGAAGCTTTCTTT.

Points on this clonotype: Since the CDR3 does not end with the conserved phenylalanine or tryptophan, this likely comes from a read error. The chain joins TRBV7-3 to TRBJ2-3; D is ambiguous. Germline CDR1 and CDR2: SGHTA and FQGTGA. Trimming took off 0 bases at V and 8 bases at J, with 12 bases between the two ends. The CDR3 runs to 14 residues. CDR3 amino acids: CASSLTPPAATQYS. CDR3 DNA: TGTGCCAGCAGCTTAACCCCCCCGGCGGCTACGCAGTATTCT.

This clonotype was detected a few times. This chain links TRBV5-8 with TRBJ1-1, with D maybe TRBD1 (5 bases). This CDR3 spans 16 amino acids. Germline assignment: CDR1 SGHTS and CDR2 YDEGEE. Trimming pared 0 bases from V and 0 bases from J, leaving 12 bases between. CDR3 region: CASSLVRGRMNTEAFF. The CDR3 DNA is TGTGCCAGCAGCTTGGTGAGGGGACGCATGAACACTGAAGCTTTCTTT.

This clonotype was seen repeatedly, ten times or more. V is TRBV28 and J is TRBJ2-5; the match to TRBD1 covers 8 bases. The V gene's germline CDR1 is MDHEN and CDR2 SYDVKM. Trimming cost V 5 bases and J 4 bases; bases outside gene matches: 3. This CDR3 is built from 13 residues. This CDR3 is CASSATGVETQYF. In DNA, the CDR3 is TGTGCCAGCAGTGCGACAGGGGTAGAGACCCAGTACTTC. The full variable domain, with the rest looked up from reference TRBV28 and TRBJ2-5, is DVKVTQSSRYLVKRTGEKVFLECVQDMDHENMFWYRQDPGLGLRLIYFSYDVKMKEKGDIPEGYSVSREKKERFSLILESASTNQTSMYLCASSATGVETQYFGPGTRLLVL.

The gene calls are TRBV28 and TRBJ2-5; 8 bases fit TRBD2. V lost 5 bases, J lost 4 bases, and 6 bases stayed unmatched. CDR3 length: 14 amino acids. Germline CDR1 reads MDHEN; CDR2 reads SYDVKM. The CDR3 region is CASSLSGSPETQYF. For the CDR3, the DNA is TGTGCCAGCAGTCTGAGCGGGAGCCCAGAGACCCAGTACTTC.

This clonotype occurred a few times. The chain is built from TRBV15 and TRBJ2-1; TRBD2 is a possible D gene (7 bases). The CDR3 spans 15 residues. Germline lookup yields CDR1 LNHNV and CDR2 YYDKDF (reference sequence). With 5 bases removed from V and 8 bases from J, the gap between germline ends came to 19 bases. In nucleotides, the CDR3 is TGTGCCACCAGCCCGAGGGGGGGGTTAGGCGATGAGCAGTTCTTC. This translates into CATSPRGGLGDEQFF.

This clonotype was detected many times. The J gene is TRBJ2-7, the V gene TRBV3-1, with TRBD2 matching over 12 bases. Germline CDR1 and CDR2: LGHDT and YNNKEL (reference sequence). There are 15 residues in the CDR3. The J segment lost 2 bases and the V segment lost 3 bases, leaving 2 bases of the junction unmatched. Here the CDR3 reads CASSHGLAGTYEQYF. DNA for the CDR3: TGTGCCAGCAGCCACGGACTAGCGGGAACCTACGAGCAGTACTTC.

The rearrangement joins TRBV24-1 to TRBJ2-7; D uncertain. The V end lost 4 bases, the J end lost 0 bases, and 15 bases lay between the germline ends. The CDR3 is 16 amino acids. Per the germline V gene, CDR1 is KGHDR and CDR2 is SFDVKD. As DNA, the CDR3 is TGTGCCACCAGTGACATTGGGCCGCGGAGCTCCTACGAGCAGTACGTC. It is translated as CATSDIGPRSSYEQYV.

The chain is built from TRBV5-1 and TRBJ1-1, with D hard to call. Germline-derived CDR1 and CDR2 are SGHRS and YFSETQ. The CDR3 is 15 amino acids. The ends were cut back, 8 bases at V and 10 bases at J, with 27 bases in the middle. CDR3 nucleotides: TGCGCCAGTCTGGACCCGTGGACGACCGAGCGAAGAGCTTTCTTT. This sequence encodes CASLDPWTTERRAFF.

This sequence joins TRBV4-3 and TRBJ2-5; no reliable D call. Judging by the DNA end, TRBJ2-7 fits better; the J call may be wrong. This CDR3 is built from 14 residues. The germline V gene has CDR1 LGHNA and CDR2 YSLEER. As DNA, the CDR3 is TGCGCCAGCAGCCAAGGGGCAGGAATGGACGAGCAGTACTTC. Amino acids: CASSQGAGMDEQYF.

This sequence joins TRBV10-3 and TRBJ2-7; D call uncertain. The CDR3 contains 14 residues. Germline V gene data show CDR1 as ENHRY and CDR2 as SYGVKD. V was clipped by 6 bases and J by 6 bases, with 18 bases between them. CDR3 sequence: CAIRAGTESGEQYF. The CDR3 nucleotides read TGTGCCATCAGAGCCGGCACGGAGTCGGGCGAGCAGTACTTC.

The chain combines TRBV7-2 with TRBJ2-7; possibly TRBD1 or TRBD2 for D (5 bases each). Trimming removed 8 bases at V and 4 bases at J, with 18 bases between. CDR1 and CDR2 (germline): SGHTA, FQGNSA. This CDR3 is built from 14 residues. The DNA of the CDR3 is TGTGCCAGCCAGCTTAGTCGGGGCGGATACGAGCAGTACTTC. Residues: CASQLSRGGYEQYF.

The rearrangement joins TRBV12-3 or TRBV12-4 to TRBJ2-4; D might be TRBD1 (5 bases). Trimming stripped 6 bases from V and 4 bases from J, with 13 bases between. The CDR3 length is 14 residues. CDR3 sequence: CASRKGARKNIQYF. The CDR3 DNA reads TGTGCCAGCAGGAAAGGGGCGAGGAAAAACATTCAGTACTTC.

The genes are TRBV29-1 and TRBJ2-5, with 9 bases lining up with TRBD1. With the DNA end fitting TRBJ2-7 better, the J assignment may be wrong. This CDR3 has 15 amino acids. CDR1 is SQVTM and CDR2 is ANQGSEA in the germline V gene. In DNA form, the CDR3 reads TGCAGCGTCCATAAGCCAAACAGGGGGCGCGACGAGCAGTACTTC. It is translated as CSVHKPNRGRDEQYF.

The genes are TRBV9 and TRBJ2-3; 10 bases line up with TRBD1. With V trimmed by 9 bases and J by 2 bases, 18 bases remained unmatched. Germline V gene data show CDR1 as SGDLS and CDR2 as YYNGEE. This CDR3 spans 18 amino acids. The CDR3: CAIPGTGEIRAFTDTQYF. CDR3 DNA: TGTGCCATTCCCGGGACAGGGGAAATTAGAGCCTTCACAGATACGCAGTATTTT.

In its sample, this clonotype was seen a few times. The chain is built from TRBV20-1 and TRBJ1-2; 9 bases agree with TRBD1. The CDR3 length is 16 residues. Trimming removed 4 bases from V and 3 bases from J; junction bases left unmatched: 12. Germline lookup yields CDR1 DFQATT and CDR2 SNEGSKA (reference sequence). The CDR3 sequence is CSAIHTGTGPYYGYTF. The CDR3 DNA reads TGCAGTGCTATTCACACCGGGACAGGGCCATACTATGGCTACACCTTC.